These 10 T cell receptor beta chains were sequenced from one sample in a study of blood T cells in healthy people across ages. For the second PCR, which ran for about 6 to 11 cycles, a sample-barcoded 5' primer and a J-beta primer mix were used. TCRdb itself ran the 5' RACE reads through MiXCR, one entry per CDR3 protein. The table has roughly 560,000 distinct CDR3 sequences, less than 25% seen once. The same data also went into a second study, on T cells of mothers and their children.

The source material was blood. All receptors come from a boy between 10 and 17 years old in good health.

The sample holds many counts of this clonotype. The rearrangement joins TRBV29-1 to TRBJ2-5; 7 bases are shared with TRBD1. The CDR3 runs 14 residues. Germline CDR1 is SQVTM and CDR2 is ANQGSEA. V was clipped by 4 bases and J by 2 bases; unmatched bases: 7. CDR3 in amino acids: CSVGRGLLQETQYF. The CDR3 region has the DNA TGCAGCGTTGGTAGGGGGCTCTTGCAAGAGACCCAGTACTTC.

This clonotype appeared a few times. This chain links TRBV19 with TRBJ2-1; 9 nucleotides line up with TRBD1. CDR3 length equals 14 residues. The ends lost 10 bases at V and 4 bases at J; junction bases unmatched: 8. Germline V lookup: CDR1 LNHDA, CDR2 SQIVND (reference sequence). The CDR3 nucleotides read TGTGCCACCCTCCCGGGACAGGGTTACAATGAGCAGTTCTTC. Protein product: CATLPGQGYNEQFF.

This clonotype occurred once. The chain recombines TRBV10-3 with TRBJ2-2; possible D gene TRBD1, 6 bases. Germline V gene data show CDR1 as ENHRY and CDR2 as SYGVKD. Trimming cost V 10 bases and J 5 bases, with 14 bases left between them. This CDR3 is 13 amino acids long. The DNA of the CDR3 is TGTGCCACCGACCGGACAGCTACCGGGGAGCTGTTTTTT. The encoded protein is CATDRTATGELFF.

In this sample, this clonotype turned up a few times. The chain joins TRBV11-2 to TRBJ2-1, with 7 bases fitting TRBD2. The length of the CDR3 is 12 residues. Germline CDR1 reads SGHAT; CDR2 reads FQNNGV. Losses at the gene ends were 9 bases for V and 8 bases for J; bases not matched to a gene: 7. The CDR3 nucleotides are TGTGCCAGTGGGCTTGGGGGGGATGAGCAGTTCTTC. The encoded protein is CASGLGGDEQFF.

This clonotype has a handful of counts. This sequence joins TRBV5-1 and TRBJ2-5; 8 nucleotides line up with TRBD2. Judging by the DNA end, TRBJ2-1 fits better; the J call may be wrong. Per germline, CDR1 SGHRS and CDR2 YFSETQ. The CDR3 runs to 15 residues. The CDR3 DNA follows: TGCGCCAGCAGCCTCGCGGCGGGAGGTCGGAATGAGCAGTTCTTC. Translation gives CASSLAAGGRNEQFF.

This clonotype was counted a few times. The CDR3 DNA sequence: TGTGCCAGCAGCTCCCATAATTACTACGAGCAGTACTTC. It is translated as CASSSHNYYEQYF. The chain uses TRBV7-2 and TRBJ2-7; unclear D gene. V lost 4 bases, J lost 3 bases, and 10 bases lay in between. The V gene's germline CDR1 is SGHTA and CDR2 FQGNSA. This CDR3 is built from 13 residues. Supplemented by reference TRBV7-2 and TRBJ2-7, the full variable domain reads GAGVSQSPSNKVTEKGKDVELRCDPISGHTALYWYRQSLGQGLEFLIYFQGNSAPDKSGLPSDRFSAERTGGSVSTLTIQRTQQEDSAVYLCASSSHNYYEQYFGPGTRLTVT.

The genes are TRBV20-1 and TRBJ1-6; tentative D call: TRBD1 (6 bases). The CDR3 covers 16 residues. Between the trimmed V and J ends, which lost 3 bases and 9 bases, there was a span of 21 bases. The V gene's germline CDR1 is DFQATT and CDR2 SNEGSKA (reference sequence). The DNA of the CDR3 is TGCAGTGCTAGGGGCCCGGGGGCTTATTCGGGTTCACCCCTCCACTTT. Protein: CSARGPGAYSGSPLHF.

The V gene is TRBV15, the J gene TRBJ2-1, with TRBD1 identical over 7 bases. This CDR3 has 16 amino acids. The J segment lost 2 bases and the V segment lost 0 bases, leaving 4 bases of the junction unmatched. CDR1 is LNHNV, CDR2 YYDKDF, per germline (reference sequence). The CDR3 protein is CATSRDSGGTYNEQFF. In DNA, the CDR3 is TGTGCCACCAGCAGAGATTCAGGGGGAACCTACAATGAGCAGTTCTTC. The full variable domain, rest sourced from reference TRBV15 and TRBJ2-1, is DAMVIQNPRYQVTQFGKPVTLSCSQTLNHNVMYWYQQKSSQAPKLLFHYYDKDFNNEADTPDNFQSRRPNTSFCFLDIRSPGLGDTAMYLCATSRDSGGTYNEQFFGPGTRLTVL.

V is TRBV29-1 and J is TRBJ2-2, with TRBD2 as a possible D gene (5 bases). The CDR3 is 13 residues long. Germline CDR1 and CDR2: SQVTM and ANQGSEA. With 7 bases removed from V and 5 bases from J, the gap between germline ends came to 14 bases. CDR3 DNA sequence: TGCAGCGGAGGATTACTAGGGACCGGGGAGCTGTTTTTT. Translated, it gives CSGGLLGTGELFF.

CDR3 protein: CASSFSGGGYNEQFF. Written as DNA, the CDR3 is TGTGCCAGCAGCTTCAGCGGGGGGGGATACAATGAGCAGTTCTTC. The rearrangement uses TRBV7-3 and TRBJ2-1; 10 bases fit TRBD2. The CDR3 sequence is 15 residues long. With V trimmed by 3 bases and J by 4 bases, 3 bases remained unmatched. CDR1 is SGHTA, CDR2 FQGTGA, per germline.